The 20 T cell receptor beta chains given below trace back to one sample, sequenced in a study of metastatic and nonmetastatic thyroid tumors. Using MiXCR, TCRdb reanalyzed the PCR reads. This sample carries about 8,100 clones, roughly two fifths of them seen once, and the ten largest clones take roughly 30%. Not a single patient had been given any form of treatment at any point before undergoing thyroid surgery. What was sequenced was tumor tissue. The receptors derive from a male donor with papillary thyroid cancer or a benign thyroid nodule (not recorded which). Some clones in this sample may be carry-over from other donors' samples.

The chain couples TRBV20-1 to TRBJ1-5, with D perhaps TRBD1 (6 bases). The germline V gene has CDR1 DFQATT and CDR2 SNEGSKA (reference sequence). The CDR3 runs to 17 residues. Trimming shortened V by 6 bases and J by 3 bases, and 24 bases separated the two germline ends. The CDR3 region has the DNA TGCAGTGCGTTTCGGGCAGGGACCGGGGGGCACAATCAGCCCCAGCATTTT. It yields the protein CSAFRAGTGGHNQPQHF.

The chain recombines TRBV10-2 with TRBJ1-2; D is ambiguous. Germline V lookup: CDR1 WSHSY, CDR2 SAAADI. V was cut by 3 bases and J by 3 bases, with 14 bases left in between. The CDR3 is 15 amino acids. CDR3 sequence: CASSELGKDHYGYTF. CDR3 bases: TGCGCCAGCAGTGAATTAGGGAAGGACCACTATGGCTACACCTTC.

V is TRBV11-3 and J is TRBJ1-2; 8 positions match TRBD1. From germline, CDR1 is SGHNT and CDR2 YENEEA. The CDR3 extends over 15 amino acids. Unmatched junction bases numbered 7, after V lost 3 bases and J lost 4 bases. The CDR3 DNA reads TGTGCCAGCAGCTTTTCGACAGGGGCGGCCTATGGCTACACCTTC. Translating it yields CASSFSTGAAYGYTF.

This clone is medium-sized (0.01 to 0.1%) by share. This rearrangement joins TRBV24-1 to TRBJ1-2; D not certain. This CDR3 comprises 15 residues. V was trimmed by 4 bases and J by 4 bases, leaving 15 bases between them. Germline CDR1 and CDR2: KGHDR and SFDVKD. The CDR3 loop reads CATSDPGGESYGYTF. The CDR3 bases are TGTGCCACCAGTGACCCCGGCGGCGAGAGCTATGGCTACACCTTC.

J is TRBJ2-7 and V is TRBV20-1; perhaps TRBD2 as D (5 bases). The V and J ends lost 3 bases and 0 bases respectively, with 12 bases between them. CDR3 size: 14 residues. The V gene's germline CDR1 is DFQATT and CDR2 SNEGSKA (reference sequence). This chain's CDR3 is CSASLAGSSYEQYF. Here the CDR3 DNA reads TGCAGTGCTAGTTTGGCGGGCTCCTCCTACGAGCAGTACTTC.

The V gene is TRBV6-2 or TRBV6-3, the J gene TRBJ1-2; D not resolved. Germline V lookup: CDR1 MNHEY, CDR2 SVGEGT. V was trimmed by 0 bases and J by 5 bases, leaving 13 bases between them. The CDR3 loop spans 15 amino acids. CDR3 amino acids: CASSYSGPTAYGYTF. CDR3 in DNA: TGTGCCAGCAGTTACTCCGGACCTACGGCTTATGGCTACACCTTC.

This chain uses TRBV5-5 with TRBJ1-5; unclear D gene. CDR3 size: 13 residues. Germline V gene data show CDR1 as SGHKS and CDR2 as YYEKEE (reference sequence). V was cut by 0 bases and J by 5 bases, with 6 bases left in between. In DNA, the CDR3 is TGTGCCAGCAGCTTGGACAGTCATCAGCCCCAGCATTTT. This encodes CASSLDSHQPQHF. The whole variable domain, remainder taken from reference TRBV5-5 and TRBJ1-5, is DAGVTQSPTHLIKTRGQQVTLRCSPISGHKSVSWYQQVLGQGPQFIFQYYEKEERGRGNFPDRFSARQFPNYSSELNVNALLLGDSALYLCASSLDSHQPQHFGDGTRLSIL.

This clone occurred a few times. The chain carries TRBV18 and TRBJ1-3; D unresolved. V was clipped by 5 bases and J by 2 bases, with 7 bases between them. Per germline, CDR1 KGHSH and CDR2 LQKENI. This CDR3 contains 13 residues. The CDR3 bases are TGTGCCAGCTCATTGTTACCTGGAAACACCATATATTTT. Its protein is CASSLLPGNTIYF.

V and J are TRBV5-8 and TRBJ1-2, with a weak D call TRBD1 (5 bases). Per the germline V gene, CDR1 is SGHTS and CDR2 is YDEGEE. Trimming shortened V by 4 bases and J by 10 bases, and 8 bases separated the two germline ends. The CDR3 is 10 residues long. DNA for the CDR3: TGTGCCAGCAGCCCCAGGGACTACACCTTC. Translation: CASSPRDYTF. Full variable domain (outside the CDR3, taken from reference TRBV5-8 and TRBJ1-2): EAGVTQSPTHLIKTRGQQATLRCSPISGHTSVYWYQQALGLGLQFLLWYDEGEERNRGNFPPRFSGRQFPNYSSELNVNALELEDSALYLCASSPRDYTFGSGTRLTVV.

The chain combines TRBV20-1 with TRBJ1-1; D is undetermined. The germline V gene has CDR1 DFQATT and CDR2 SNEGSKA (reference sequence). The length of the CDR3 is 12 residues. V dropped 6 bases and J dropped 8 bases, with 16 bases sitting between them. DNA of the CDR3: TGCAGTGCCCCCGGAAACATACAAGAAGCTTTCTTT. Translated: CSAPGNIQEAFF.

This clone was found a few times. The V call is TRBV11-2, the J call TRBJ2-5; D uncertain. CDR3 size: 14 residues. Germline CDR1 SGHAT, CDR2 FQNNGV. Deletions cut 4 bases from V and 3 bases from J, with 12 bases between. CDR3 in amino acids: CASSSEWREETQYF. The CDR3 DNA sequence: TGTGCCAGCAGCTCAGAATGGAGAGAAGAGACCCAGTACTTC.

By sample share, this clone is medium-sized. This chain connects TRBV30 to TRBJ1-5; D ambiguous. The CDR3 covers 13 residues. Germline-derived CDR1 and CDR2 are GTSNPN and SVGIG (reference sequence). V gave up 5 bases and J gave up 5 bases, with 13 bases separating them. The CDR3 DNA sequence: TGTGCCTGGGGTGACGGAGACCATCAGCCCCAGCATTTT. It codes for CAWGDGDHQPQHF.

This clone showed up just a few times. J is TRBJ1-2 and V is TRBV6-1, with a tentative D call TRBD1 (6 bases). The CDR3 loop spans 16 amino acids. Germline V lookup: CDR1 MNHNS, CDR2 SASEGT. Trimming left V 6 bases short and J 0 bases short, with 17 bases between. DNA of the CDR3: TGTGCCAGCAGAGTCCCGGGGACATTAGCTAACTATGGCTACACCTTC. Translated: CASRVPGTLANYGYTF.

The rearrangement joins TRBV11-2 to TRBJ1-6, with D unresolved. The germline V gene encodes CDR1 SGHAT and CDR2 FQNNGV. The CDR3 runs to 16 residues. V was cut by 3 bases and J by 5 bases, with 14 bases left in between. The CDR3 DNA reads as TGTGCCAGCAGCTTCCTGGACGGATGGAATAATTCACCCCTCCACTTT. This sequence encodes CASSFLDGWNNSPLHF. Full variable domain (missing parts from reference TRBV11-2 and TRBJ1-6): EAGVAQSPRYKIIEKRQSVAFWCNPISGHATLYWYQQILGQGPKLLIQFQNNGVVDDSQLPKDRFSAERLKGVDSTLKIQPAKLEDSAVYLCASSFLDGWNNSPLHFGNGTRLTVT.

This clone is medium-sized (0.01 to 0.1%). The identical CDR3 is also encoded by other nucleotide sequences in the sample. The genes are TRBV5-1 and TRBJ1-2, with 7 bases fitting TRBD1. J was trimmed by 3 bases and V by 0 bases; bases with no gene match: 2. This CDR3 is built from 14 residues. Germline V gene lookup returns CDR1 SGHRS and CDR2 YFSETQ. The CDR3 bases are TGCGCCAGCAGCTTGGAGGGACAGTACTATGGCTACACCTTC. It translates to CASSLEGQYYGYTF.

This clone showed up many times. Being one base from a much bigger clone, this may be a read error. The chain joins TRBV20-1 to TRBJ1-1; weak D call: TRBD1 (5 bases). The germline CDR1 and CDR2 sequences are DFQATT and SNEGSKA (reference sequence). This CDR3 is 15 amino acids long. The CDR3 loop is CSVREGRRENTEAFF. CDR3 coding DNA: TGCAGTGTTAGAGAGGGGAGAAGGGAGAACACTGAAGCTTTCTTT.

The rearrangement links TRBV4-3 to TRBJ1-1; TRBD1 might be the D (5 bases). This CDR3 contains 13 residues. Germline V gene sequence: CDR1 LGHNA, CDR2 YSLEER. Trimming shortened V by 8 bases and J by 6 bases, and 16 bases separated the two germline ends. This CDR3 is CASQGGGESEAFF. CDR3 bases: TGCGCCAGCCAGGGCGGGGGGGAGTCTGAAGCTTTCTTT.

The genes are TRBV24-1 and TRBJ2-3; unclear D gene. The V gene lost 3 bases and the J gene lost 2 bases, with 8 bases spanning the gap. There are 14 residues in the CDR3. Germline CDR1 and CDR2: KGHDR and SFDVKD. The CDR3 sequence: CATSDIQYTDTQYF. CDR3 DNA sequence: TGTGCCACCAGTGATATTCAGTACACAGATACGCAGTATTTT.

This clone was detected a few times. The chain employs TRBV6-1 and TRBJ1-2; D uncertain. V lost 6 bases and J 2 bases, leaving 10 bases between the germline ends. CDR1 is MNHNS, CDR2 SASEGT, per germline. The CDR3 extends over 13 amino acids. The CDR3 sequence is CASRKSRNYGYTF. CDR3 DNA: TGTGCCAGCAGGAAGAGTCGAAACTATGGCTACACCTTC.

The CDR3 loop reads CASSLSGGSGGEQYF. The CDR3 coding sequence is TGTGCCAGCAGTTTATCCGGCGGGAGCGGTGGCGAGCAGTACTTC. The genes are TRBV27 and TRBJ2-7; 7 bases are shared with TRBD2. Trimming cost V 0 bases and J 6 bases; bases outside gene matches: 8. The CDR3 consists of 15 residues. CDR1 and CDR2 (germline): MNHEY, SMNVEV (reference sequence).